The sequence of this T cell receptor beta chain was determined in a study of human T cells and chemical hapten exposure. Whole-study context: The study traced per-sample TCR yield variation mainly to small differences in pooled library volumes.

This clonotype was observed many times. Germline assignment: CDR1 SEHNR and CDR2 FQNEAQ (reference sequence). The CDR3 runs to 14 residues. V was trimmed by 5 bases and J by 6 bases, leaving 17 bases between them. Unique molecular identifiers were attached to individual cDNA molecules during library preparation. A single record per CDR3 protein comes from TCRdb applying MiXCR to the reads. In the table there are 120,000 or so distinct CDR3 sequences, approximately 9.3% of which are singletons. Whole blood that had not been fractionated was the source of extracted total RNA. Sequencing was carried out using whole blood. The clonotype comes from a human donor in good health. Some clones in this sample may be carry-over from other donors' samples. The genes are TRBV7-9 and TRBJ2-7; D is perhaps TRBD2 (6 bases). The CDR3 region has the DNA TGTGCCAGCAGCACCACGGGGGAATCGCGCGAGCAGTACTTC. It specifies CASSTTGESREQYF. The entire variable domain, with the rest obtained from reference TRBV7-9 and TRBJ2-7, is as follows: DTGVSQNPRHKITKRGQNVTFRCDPISEHNRLYWYRQTLGQGPEFLTYFQNEAQLEKSRLLSDRFSAERPKGSFSTLEIQRTEQGDSAMYLCASSTTGESREQYFGPGTRLTVT.